Listed below are T cell receptor beta chains from one sample, sequenced in a study of T cell repertoires in cytomegalovirus infection. For these receptors, no antigen is known. TCRdb itself ran the reads through MiXCR, one entry per CDR3 protein. In the table there are roughly 800,000 distinct CDR3 sequences, 29% of which are singletons. This specimen was cultured CD8+ T cells from PBMCs, taken from culture after CMV antigen stimulation. Source of these receptors: a human donor in good health (CMV status not recorded). Some clones in this sample may be carry-over from other donors' samples. CDR3s include the opening cysteine and the closing phenylalanine or tryptophan. A D gene is named only where the DNA matches it firmly. Only part of the rows carry a size: once, few, many, or a class if the clone is expanded.

d_call | cdr3_length | clone_size | j_call | v_call | cdr3_nt | cdr3_aa
TRBD2 | 17 | many | TRBJ2-1 | TRBV28 | TGTGCCAGCAGTCCCCCCGGGGCGGGGGGGCCAAACAATGAGCAGTTCTTC | CASSPPGAGGPNNEQFF
TRBD1 | 17 | . | TRBJ2-3 | TRBV10-3 | TGTGCCATCAGTGGTCAGGAGGGACAGGGGGTGACAGATACGCAGTATTTT | CAISGQEGQGVTDTQYF
. | 11 | . | TRBJ1-2 | TRBV24-1 | TGTGCCACCAGTGATTTGCGGGGCTACACCTTC | CATSDLRGYTF
TRBD2 | 18 | . | TRBJ2-1 | TRBV5-1 | TGCGCCAGCAGCTTGGATCTAGCGGGGAGTTCGTGGTACAATGAGCAGTTCTTC | CASSLDLAGSSWYNEQFF
TRBD1 | 17 | . | TRBJ2-1 | TRBV12-3/TRBV12-4 | TGTGCCAGCAGTACGTACAGGGGGCCCCGGTTTGGGAAGAAGCAGTTCTTC | CASSTYRGPRFGKKQFF
. | 15 | many | TRBJ2-5 | TRBV7-6 | TGTGCCAGCAGCCTCATGGACGGGGAAGGAGAGACCCAGTACTTC | CASSLMDGEGETQYF
TRBD1 | 13 | . | TRBJ2-5 | TRBV19 | TGTGCCAGTAGGTCAGGGGGAAGCGAGACCCAGTACTTC | CASRSGGSETQYF
TRBD2 | 14 | few | TRBJ2-7 | TRBV25-1 | TGTGCCAGCAGTGTGGGGGGGAGCTCCTACGAGCAGTACTTC | CASSVGGSSYEQYF
TRBD2 | 16 | . | TRBJ2-5 | TRBV6-5 | TGTGCCAGCAGTTACCCGACTAGCGGGGGGGCCGAGACCCAGTACTTC | CASSYPTSGGAETQYF
. | 19 | . | TRBJ2-1 | TRBV24-1 | TGTGCCACCAGTGATTTTAGGGGCACGGCCCCGAGCTCCTACAATGAGCAGTTCTTC | CATSDFRGTAPSSYNEQFF
. | 13 | . | TRBJ2-3 | TRBV4-3 | TGCGCCAGCAGCCCGGTCCTTGGGGATACGCAGTATTTT | CASSPVLGDTQYF
TRBD2 | 18 | few | TRBJ2-2 | TRBV19 | TGTGCCAGTAGTTTCAGACTAGCGGGGGGCCTCAATGACGGGGAGCTGTTTTTT | CASSFRLAGGLNDGELFF
. | 19 | . | TRBJ1-1 | TRBV19 | TGTGCCAGTAGTATAGATCTATTCACGTTCTTCGGGGGATCCGCTGAAGCTTTCTTT | CASSIDLFTFFGGSAEAFF
. | 17 | . | TRBJ2-1 | TRBV6-5 | TGTGCCAGCAGTTACAGCCTCGGGGGTAGCTCCTACAATGAGCAGTTCTTC | CASSYSLGGSSYNEQFF
. | 16 | few | TRBJ1-5 | TRBV6-2/TRBV6-3 | TGTGCCAGCAGCCTTCAGGGGTTGTTTGCGTATCAGCCCCAGCATTTT | CASSLQGLFAYQPQHF
TRBD1 | 15 | few | TRBJ1-2 | TRBV7-4 | TGTGCCAGCAGCTTCCAGGACAGGGTACTTCTAGGCTACACCTTC | CASSFQDRVLLGYTF
. | 10 | . | TRBJ1-1 | TRBV6-5 | TGTGCCAGCTCAGGGATTGAAGCTTTCTTT | CASSGIEAFF
. | 13 | few | TRBJ2-5 | TRBV4-1 | TGCGCCAGCAGCCAGCGGGTGCGGGAGACCCAGTACTTC | CASSQRVRETQYF
. | 15 | few | TRBJ1-1 | TRBV20-1 | TGCAGTGCTAGTGGGGGGGGACAAGGGAACACTGAAGCTTTCTTT | CSASGGGQGNTEAFF
. | 16 | many | TRBJ2-1 | TRBV11-2 | TGTGCCAGCAGCTTAGAGGCGGGACTCCGCGTGAATGAGCAGTTCTTC | CASSLEAGLRVNEQFF
. | 8 | . | TRBJ2-3 | TRBV4-2 | TGTTCCACAGATACGCAGTATTTT | CSTDTQYF
. | 17 | many | TRBJ1-3 | TRBV7-9 | TGTGCCAGCAGCTTAGGGAGGTCGGAGAGCTCTGGAAACACCATATATTTT | CASSLGRSESSGNTIYF
. | 13 | . | TRBJ2-3 | TRBV11-3 | TGTGCCAGCAGTGACGGATACACAGATACGCAGTATTTT | CASSDGYTDTQYF
TRBD1 | 20 | few | TRBJ2-6 | TRBV6-5 | TGTGCCAGCAGGCTAATAGGGACAGGGGAATTTTATGCTGGGGCCAACGTCCTGACTTTC | CASRLIGTGEFYAGANVLTF
TRBD1 | 13 | . | TRBJ1-2 | TRBV13 | TGTGCCAGCAGGGGGACCGACAGGGCCGGCTACACCTTC | CASRGTDRAGYTF
. | 11 | many | TRBJ2-1 | TRBV7-2 | TGTGCCAGCAGCTCGGCCTATGAGCAGTTCTTC | CASSSAYEQFF
. | 15 | . | TRBJ1-5 | TRBV6-6 | TGTGCCAGCACCCTTGGACAGCCTTACGATCAGCCCCAGCATTTT | CASTLGQPYDQPQHF
. | 12 | . | TRBJ1-1 | TRBV12-3/TRBV12-4 | TGTGCCAGCAAGGGAGGGGAGTCTGAAGCTTTCTTT | CASKGGESEAFF
TRBD1 | 13 | few | TRBJ1-1 | TRBV19 | TGTGCCAGTAGTATAGCCACAGGGGTAGAAGCTTTCTTT | CASSIATGVEAFF
. | 15 | . | TRBJ2-3 | TRBV5-5 | TGTGCCAGCAGCTTAACGCTTTCGTTCGCAGATACGCAGTATTTT | CASSLTLSFADTQYF
TRBD1 | 15 | many | TRBJ1-6 | TRBV7-6 | TGTGCCAGCAGCTTAGCAGGACAGGGGGATTCACCCCTCCACTTT | CASSLAGQGDSPLHF
TRBD2 | 17 | few | TRBJ2-1 | TRBV4-1 | TGCGCCAGCAGCCAAGGACCCCTAGCGGGGGGGCAAGATGAGCAGTTCTTC | CASSQGPLAGGQDEQFF
. | 17 | many | TRBJ1-2 | TRBV7-2 | TGTGCCAGCAGCTTACGGGATGATGTAGCAGGGAACTATGGCTACACCTTC | CASSLRDDVAGNYGYTF
. | 17 | few | TRBJ2-1 | TRBV7-3 | TGTGCCAGCAGCTTACGCCCGGGGGGCAGTTTTAAGAATGAGCAGTTCTTC | CASSLRPGGSFKNEQFF
TRBD2 | 15 | . | TRBJ2-7 | TRBV5-1 | TGCGCCAGCAGCTCCGGGACTATCAACTCCTACGAGCAGTACTTC | CASSSGTINSYEQYF
. | 14 | . | TRBJ2-3 | TRBV2 | TGTGCCAGCAGTGTATTGCTTCGAGCAGATACGCAGTATTTT | CASSVLLRADTQYF
. | 14 | . | TRBJ2-2 | TRBV12-3/TRBV12-4 | TGTGCCAGCAGTTCTGCACTATTCACCGGGGAGCTGTTTTTT | CASSSALFTGELFF
. | 13 | many | TRBJ2-3 | TRBV7-2 | TGTGCCAGCAGCTTAGTGCACACAGATACGCAGTATTTT | CASSLVHTDTQYF
. | 15 | many | TRBJ1-4 | TRBV24-1 | TGTGCCACCAGTGATTTTGAGGGAAGCGATGAAAAACTGTTTTTT | CATSDFEGSDEKLFF
. | 14 | . | TRBJ2-5 | TRBV4-1 | TGCGCCAGCAGCCAATTTGAGGGAGAAGAGACCCAGTACTTC | CASSQFEGEETQYF
. | 15 | . | TRBJ1-2 | TRBV11-1 | TGTGCCAGCAGCCCAGCACCGACTGATTACTATGGCTACACCTTC | CASSPAPTDYYGYTF
. | 13 | many | TRBJ1-5 | TRBV27 | TGTGCCAGCAGTTTAGGCTTCGGTCAGCCCCAGCATTTT | CASSLGFGQPQHF